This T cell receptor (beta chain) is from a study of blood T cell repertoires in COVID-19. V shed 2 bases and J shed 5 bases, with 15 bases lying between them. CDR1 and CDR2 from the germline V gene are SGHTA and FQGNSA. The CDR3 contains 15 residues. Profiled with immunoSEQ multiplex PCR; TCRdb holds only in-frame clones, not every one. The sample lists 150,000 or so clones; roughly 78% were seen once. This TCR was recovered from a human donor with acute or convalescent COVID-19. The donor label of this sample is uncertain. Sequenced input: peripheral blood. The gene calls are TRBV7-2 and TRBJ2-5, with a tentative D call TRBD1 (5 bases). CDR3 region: CASSLRGSSTETQYF. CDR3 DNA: TGTGCCAGCAGCTTAAGGGGCAGCTCAACGGAGACCCAGTACTTC. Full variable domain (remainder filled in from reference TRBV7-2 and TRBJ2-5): GAGVSQSPSNKVTEKGKDVELRCDPISGHTALYWYRQSLGQGLEFLIYFQGNSAPDKSGLPSDRFSAERTGGSVSTLTIQRTQQEDSAVYLCASSLRGSSTETQYFGPGTRLLVL.